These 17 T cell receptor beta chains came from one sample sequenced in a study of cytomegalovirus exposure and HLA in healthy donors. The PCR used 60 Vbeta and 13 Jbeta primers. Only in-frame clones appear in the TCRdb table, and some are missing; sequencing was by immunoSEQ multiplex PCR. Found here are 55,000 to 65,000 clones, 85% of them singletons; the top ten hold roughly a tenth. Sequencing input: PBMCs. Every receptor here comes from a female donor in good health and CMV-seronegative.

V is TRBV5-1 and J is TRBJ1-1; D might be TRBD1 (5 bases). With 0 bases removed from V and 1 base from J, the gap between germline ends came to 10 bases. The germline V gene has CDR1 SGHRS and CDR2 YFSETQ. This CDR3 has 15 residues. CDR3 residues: CASSLEGLSNTEAFF. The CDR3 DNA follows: TGCGCCAGCAGCTTGGAGGGGCTTTCGAACACTGAAGCTTTCTTT.

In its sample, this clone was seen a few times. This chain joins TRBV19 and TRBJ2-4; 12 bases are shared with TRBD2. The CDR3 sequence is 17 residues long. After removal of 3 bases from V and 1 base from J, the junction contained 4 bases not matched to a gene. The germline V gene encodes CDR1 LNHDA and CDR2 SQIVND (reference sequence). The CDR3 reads CASSMLAGGAAKNIQYF. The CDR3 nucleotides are TGTGCCAGTAGTATGCTAGCGGGAGGGGCGGCCAAAAACATTCAGTACTTC. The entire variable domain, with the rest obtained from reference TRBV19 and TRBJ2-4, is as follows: DGGITQSPKYLFRKEGQNVTLSCEQNLNHDAMYWYRQDPGQGLRLIYYSQIVNDFQKGDIAEGYSVSREKKESFPLTVTSAQKNPTAFYLCASSMLAGGAAKNIQYFGAGTRLSVL.

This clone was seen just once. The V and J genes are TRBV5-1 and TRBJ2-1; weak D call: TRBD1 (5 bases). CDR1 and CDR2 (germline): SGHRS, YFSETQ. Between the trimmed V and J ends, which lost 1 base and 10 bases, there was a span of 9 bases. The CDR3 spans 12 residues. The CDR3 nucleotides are TGCGCCAGCAGCTTGAGGGGTGCCGAGCAGTTCTTC. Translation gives CASSLRGAEQFF.

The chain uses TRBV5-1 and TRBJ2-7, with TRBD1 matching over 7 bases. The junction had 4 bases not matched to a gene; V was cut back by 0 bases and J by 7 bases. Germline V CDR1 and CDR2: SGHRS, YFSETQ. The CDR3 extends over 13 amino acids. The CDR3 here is CASSLALTGEQYF. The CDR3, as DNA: TGCGCCAGCAGCTTGGCTTTGACAGGGGAGCAGTACTTC.

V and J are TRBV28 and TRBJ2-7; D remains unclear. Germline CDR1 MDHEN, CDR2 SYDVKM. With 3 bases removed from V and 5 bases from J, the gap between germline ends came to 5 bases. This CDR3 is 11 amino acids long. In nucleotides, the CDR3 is TGTGCCAGCAGTTTGAGGAACGAGCAGTACTTC. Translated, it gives CASSLRNEQYF.

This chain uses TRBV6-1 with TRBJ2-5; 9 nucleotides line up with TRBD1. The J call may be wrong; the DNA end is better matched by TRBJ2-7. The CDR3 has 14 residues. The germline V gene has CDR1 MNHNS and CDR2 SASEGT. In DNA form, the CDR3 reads TGTGCCACCACTCCAGGGACAGGGTTGGGCGAGCAGTACTTC. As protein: CATTPGTGLGEQYF.

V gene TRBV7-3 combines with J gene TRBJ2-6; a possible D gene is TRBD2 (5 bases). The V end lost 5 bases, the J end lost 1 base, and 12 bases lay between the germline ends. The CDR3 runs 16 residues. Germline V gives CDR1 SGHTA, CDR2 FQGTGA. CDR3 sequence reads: CASSPPGGSGANVLTF. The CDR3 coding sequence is TGTGCCAGCAGCCCCCCGGGCGGGTCTGGGGCCAACGTCCTGACTTTC.

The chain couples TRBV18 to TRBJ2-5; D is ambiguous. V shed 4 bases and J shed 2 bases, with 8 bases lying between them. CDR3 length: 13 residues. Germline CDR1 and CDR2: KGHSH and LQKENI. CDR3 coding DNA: TGTGCCAGCTCACTTCGACAACAAGAGACCCAGTACTTC. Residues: CASSLRQQETQYF.

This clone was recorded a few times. CDR3 amino acids: CASSDRGEGDTQYF. The CDR3, as DNA: TGCGCCAGCAGCGACAGGGGGGAAGGGGATACGCAGTATTTT. The chain joins TRBV5-1 to TRBJ2-3, with 9 bases that match TRBD1. Germline CDR1 is SGHRS and CDR2 is YFSETQ. The CDR3 consists of 14 residues. Trimming removed 4 bases from V and 6 bases from J; junction bases left unmatched: 6. Together with reference TRBV5-1 and TRBJ2-3, the CDR3 gives the full variable domain: KAGVTQTPRYLIKTRGQQVTLSCSPISGHRSVSWYQQTPGQGLQFLFEYFSETQRNKGNFPGRFSGRQFSNSRSEMNVSTLELGDSALYLCASSDRGEGDTQYFGPGTRLTVL.

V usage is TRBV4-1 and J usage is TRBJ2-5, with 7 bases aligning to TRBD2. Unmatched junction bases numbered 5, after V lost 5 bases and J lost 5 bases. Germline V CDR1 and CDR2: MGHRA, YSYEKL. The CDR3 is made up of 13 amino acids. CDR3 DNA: TGCGCCAGCAGCGGCGGGGGTGGGGAGACCCAGTACTTC. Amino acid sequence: CASSGGGGETQYF.

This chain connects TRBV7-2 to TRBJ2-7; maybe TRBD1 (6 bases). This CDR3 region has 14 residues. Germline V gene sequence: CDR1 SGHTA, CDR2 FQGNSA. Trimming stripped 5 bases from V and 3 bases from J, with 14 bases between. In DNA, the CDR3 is TGTGCCAGCAGCCCCCAGGGGACCAACTACGAGCAGTACTTC. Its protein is CASSPQGTNYEQYF.

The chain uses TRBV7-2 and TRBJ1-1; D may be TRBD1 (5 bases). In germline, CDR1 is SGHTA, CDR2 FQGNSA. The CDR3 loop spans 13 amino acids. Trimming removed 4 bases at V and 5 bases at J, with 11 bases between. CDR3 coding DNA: TGTGCCAGCAGCTCTGACAGACGGACTGAAGCTTTCTTT. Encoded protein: CASSSDRRTEAFF.

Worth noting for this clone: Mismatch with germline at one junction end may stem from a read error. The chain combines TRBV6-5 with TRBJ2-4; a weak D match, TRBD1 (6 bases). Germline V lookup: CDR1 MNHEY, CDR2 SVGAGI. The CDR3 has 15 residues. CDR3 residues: CASRVSLGAKNSQYF. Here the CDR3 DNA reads TGTGCCAGCAGAGTGAGTCTGGGGGCCAAAAACAGTCAGTACTTC.

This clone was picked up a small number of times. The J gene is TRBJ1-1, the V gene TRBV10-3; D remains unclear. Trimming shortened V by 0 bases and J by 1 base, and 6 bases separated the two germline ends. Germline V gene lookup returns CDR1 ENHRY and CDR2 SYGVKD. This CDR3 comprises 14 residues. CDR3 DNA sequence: TGTGCCATCAGTGAGTCGTACAGGAACACTGAAGCTTTCTTT. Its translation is CAISESYRNTEAFF.

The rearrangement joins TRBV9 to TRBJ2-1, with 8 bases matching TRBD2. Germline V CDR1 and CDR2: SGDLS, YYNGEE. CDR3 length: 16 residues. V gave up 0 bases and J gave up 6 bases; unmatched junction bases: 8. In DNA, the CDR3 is TGTGCCAGCAGCGTAGGAGGGACTAGTTCCGTCAATGAGCAGTTCTTC. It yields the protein CASSVGGTSSVNEQFF.

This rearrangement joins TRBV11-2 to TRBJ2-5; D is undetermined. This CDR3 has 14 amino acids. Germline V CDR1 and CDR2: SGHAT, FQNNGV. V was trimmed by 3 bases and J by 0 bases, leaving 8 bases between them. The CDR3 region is CASSFGSYQETQYF. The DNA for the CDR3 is TGTGCCAGCAGCTTCGGTTCGTACCAAGAGACCCAGTACTTC.

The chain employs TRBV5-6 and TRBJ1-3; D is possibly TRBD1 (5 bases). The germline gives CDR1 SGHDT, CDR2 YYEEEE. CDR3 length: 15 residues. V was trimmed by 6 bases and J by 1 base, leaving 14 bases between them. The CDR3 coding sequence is TGTGCCAGCACCAAGCTTAGGGGTTCTGGAAACACCATATATTTT. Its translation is CASTKLRGSGNTIYF.